This T cell receptor (beta chain) was identified during a study of blood T cell repertoires in COVID-19. Clones were sequenced by immunoSEQ multiplex PCR, and TCRdb holds only the in-frame ones, with some missing. The sample consists of 90,000 to 140,000 clones, around 76% of them appearing once. The CDR3 loop spans 17 amino acids. CDR1 is MGHRA and CDR2 is YSYEKL in the germline V gene. As to this clone: Mismatch with germline at one junction end may stem from a read error.

The TCR comes from an older woman with acute or convalescent COVID-19. The chain joins TRBV4-1 to TRBJ2-3; TRBD1 matches at 7 bases. Material: peripheral blood. The CDR3 protein is CASSQGQGVGLTNTQYF. CDR3 sequence (DNA): TGCGCCAGCAGCCAAGGACAGGGTGTAGGGCTCACAAATACGCAGTATTTT.